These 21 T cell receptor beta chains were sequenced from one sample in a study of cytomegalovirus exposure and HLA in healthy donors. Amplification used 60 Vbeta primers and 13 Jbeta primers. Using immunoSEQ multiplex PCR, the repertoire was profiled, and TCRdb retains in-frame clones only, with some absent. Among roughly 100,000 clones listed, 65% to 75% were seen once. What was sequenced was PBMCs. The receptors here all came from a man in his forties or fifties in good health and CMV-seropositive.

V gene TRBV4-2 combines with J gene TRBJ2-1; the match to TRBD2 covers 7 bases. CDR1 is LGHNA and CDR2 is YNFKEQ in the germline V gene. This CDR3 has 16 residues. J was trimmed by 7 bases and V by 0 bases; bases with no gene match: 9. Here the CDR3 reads CASSQEPLAAGNEQFF. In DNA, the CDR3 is TGTGCCAGCAGCCAAGAACCGCTAGCGGCAGGGAATGAGCAGTTCTTC.

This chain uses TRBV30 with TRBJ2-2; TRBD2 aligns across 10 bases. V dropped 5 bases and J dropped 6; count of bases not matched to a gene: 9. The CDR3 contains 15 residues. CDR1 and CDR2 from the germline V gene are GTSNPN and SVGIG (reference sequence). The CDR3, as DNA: TGTGCCTGGGTAGCGGGAGGAGTGGGCGCCGGGGAGCTGTTTTTT. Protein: CAWVAGGVGAGELFF.

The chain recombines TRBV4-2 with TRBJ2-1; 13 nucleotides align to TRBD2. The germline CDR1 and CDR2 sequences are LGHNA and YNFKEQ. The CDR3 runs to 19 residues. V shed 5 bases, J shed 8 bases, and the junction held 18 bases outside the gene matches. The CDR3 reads CASSIIGLAGAPGGDEQFF. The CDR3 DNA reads TGTGCCAGCAGCATCATAGGACTAGCGGGAGCCCCTGGCGGGGATGAGCAGTTCTTC.

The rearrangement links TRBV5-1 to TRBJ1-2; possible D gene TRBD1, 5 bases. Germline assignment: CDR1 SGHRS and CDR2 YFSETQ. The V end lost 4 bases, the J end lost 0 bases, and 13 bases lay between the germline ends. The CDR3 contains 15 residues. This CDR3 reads CASSASGSANYGYTF. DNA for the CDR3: TGCGCCAGCAGCGCTTCAGGGTCAGCTAACTATGGCTACACCTTC.

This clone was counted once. The CDR3 coding sequence is TGTGCCATCTCAGTCGAGAGGACTGAAGCTTTCTTT. Translation: CAISVERTEAFF. V is TRBV10-3 and J is TRBJ1-1; the D is unclear. The CDR3 runs 12 residues. The V end lost 8 bases, the J end lost 5 bases, and 12 bases lay between the germline ends. Germline CDR1 ENHRY, CDR2 SYGVKD.

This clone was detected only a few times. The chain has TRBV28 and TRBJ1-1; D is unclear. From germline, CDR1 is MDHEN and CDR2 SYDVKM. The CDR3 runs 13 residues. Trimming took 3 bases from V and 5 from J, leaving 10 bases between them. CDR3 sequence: CASSFFGMTEAFF. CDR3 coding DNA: TGTGCCAGCAGTTTTTTCGGGATGACTGAAGCTTTCTTT.

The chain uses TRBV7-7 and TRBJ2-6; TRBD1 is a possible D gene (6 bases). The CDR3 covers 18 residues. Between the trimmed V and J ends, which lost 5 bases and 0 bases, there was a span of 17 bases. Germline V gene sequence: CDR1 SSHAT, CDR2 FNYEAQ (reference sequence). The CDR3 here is CASSPKTGSSSGANVLTF. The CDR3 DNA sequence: TGTGCCAGCAGCCCAAAGACAGGTTCGAGCTCTGGGGCCAACGTCCTGACTTTC.

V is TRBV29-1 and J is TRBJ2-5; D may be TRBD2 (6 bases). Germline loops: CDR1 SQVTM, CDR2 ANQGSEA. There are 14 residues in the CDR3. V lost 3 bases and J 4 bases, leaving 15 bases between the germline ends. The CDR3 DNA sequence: TGCAGCGTTGAGAGAACTAGCTTGGCAGAGACCCAGTACTTC. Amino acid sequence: CSVERTSLAETQYF.

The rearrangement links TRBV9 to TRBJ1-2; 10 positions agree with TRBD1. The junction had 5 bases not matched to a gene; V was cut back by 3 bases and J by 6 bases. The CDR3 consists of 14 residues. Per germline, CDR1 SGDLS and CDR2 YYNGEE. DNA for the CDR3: TGTGCCAGCAGCGCGGACAGGGGGGGCGATGGCTACACCTTC. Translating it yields CASSADRGGDGYTF.

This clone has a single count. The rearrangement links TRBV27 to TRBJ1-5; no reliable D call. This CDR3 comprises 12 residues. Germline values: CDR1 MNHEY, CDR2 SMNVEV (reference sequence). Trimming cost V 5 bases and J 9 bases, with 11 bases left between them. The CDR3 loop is CASSAPGWPQHF. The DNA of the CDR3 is TGTGCCAGCAGTGCCCCCGGGTGGCCCCAGCATTTT.

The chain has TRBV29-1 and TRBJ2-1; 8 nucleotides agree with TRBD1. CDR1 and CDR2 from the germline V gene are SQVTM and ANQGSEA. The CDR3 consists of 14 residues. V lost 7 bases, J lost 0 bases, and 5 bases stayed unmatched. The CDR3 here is CSGRQGFSYNEQFF. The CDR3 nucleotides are TGCAGCGGGAGACAGGGGTTCTCCTACAATGAGCAGTTCTTC.

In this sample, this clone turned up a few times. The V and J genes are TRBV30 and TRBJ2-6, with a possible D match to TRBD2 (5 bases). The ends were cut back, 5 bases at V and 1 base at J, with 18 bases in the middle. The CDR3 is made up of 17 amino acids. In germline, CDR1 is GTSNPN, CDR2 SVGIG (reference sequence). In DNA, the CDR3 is TGTGCCTGGGGAGTGCCCGGGGATCAATCTGGGGCCAACGTCCTGACTTTC. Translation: CAWGVPGDQSGANVLTF.

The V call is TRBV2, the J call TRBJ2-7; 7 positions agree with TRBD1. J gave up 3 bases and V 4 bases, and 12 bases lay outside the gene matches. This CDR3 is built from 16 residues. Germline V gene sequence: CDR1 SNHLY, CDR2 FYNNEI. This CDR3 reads CASSARGTGDHYEQYV. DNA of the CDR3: TGTGCCAGCAGTGCAAGGGGCACAGGGGACCACTACGAGCAGTACGTC.

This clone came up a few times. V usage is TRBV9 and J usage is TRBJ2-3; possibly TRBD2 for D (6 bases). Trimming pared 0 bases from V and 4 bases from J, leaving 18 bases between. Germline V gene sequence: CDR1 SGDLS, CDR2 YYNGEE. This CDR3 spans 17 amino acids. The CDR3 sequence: CASSVDRDLVGPDTQYF. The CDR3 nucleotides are TGTGCCAGCAGCGTAGATCGGGACTTAGTTGGCCCAGATACGCAGTATTTT.

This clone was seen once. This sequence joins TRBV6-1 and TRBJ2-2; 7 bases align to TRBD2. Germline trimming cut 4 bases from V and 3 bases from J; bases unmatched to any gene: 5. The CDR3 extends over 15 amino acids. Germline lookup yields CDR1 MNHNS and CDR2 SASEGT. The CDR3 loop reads CASSAWTSHTGELFF. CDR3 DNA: TGTGCCAGCAGTGCCTGGACTAGTCACACCGGGGAGCTGTTTTTT.

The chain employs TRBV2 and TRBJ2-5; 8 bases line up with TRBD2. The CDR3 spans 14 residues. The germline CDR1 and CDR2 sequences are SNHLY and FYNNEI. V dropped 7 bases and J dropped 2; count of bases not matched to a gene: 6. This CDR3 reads CASTPSGLQETQYF. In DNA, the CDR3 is TGTGCCAGCACGCCTAGCGGGCTTCAAGAGACCCAGTACTTC.

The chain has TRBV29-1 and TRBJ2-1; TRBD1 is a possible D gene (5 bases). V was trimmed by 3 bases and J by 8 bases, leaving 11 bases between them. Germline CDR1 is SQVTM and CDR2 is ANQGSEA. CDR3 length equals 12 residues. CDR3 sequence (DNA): TGCAGCGTTGAGCAACAGGCCGATGAGCAGTTCTTC. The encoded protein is CSVEQQADEQFF.

CDR3 protein: CASAGTSGRDTQYF. DNA of the CDR3: TGTGCCAGCGCTGGGACTAGCGGGAGGGATACGCAGTATTTT. This chain joins TRBV6-6 and TRBJ2-3; the match to TRBD2 covers 15 bases. The J segment lost 6 bases and the V segment lost 8 bases, leaving 3 bases of the junction unmatched. The CDR3 length is 14 residues. CDR1 MNHNY and CDR2 SVGAGI come from the germline V gene (reference sequence).

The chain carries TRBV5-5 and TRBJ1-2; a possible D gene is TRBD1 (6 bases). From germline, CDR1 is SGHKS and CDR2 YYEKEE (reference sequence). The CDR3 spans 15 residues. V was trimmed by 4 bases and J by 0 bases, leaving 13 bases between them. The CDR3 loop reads CASSPQGNANYGYTF. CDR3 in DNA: TGTGCCAGCAGCCCCCAGGGGAATGCTAACTATGGCTACACCTTC.

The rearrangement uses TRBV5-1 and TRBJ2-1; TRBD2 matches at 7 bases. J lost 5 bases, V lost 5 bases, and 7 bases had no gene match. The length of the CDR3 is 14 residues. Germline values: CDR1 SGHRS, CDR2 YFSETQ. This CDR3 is CASSPPGLNNEQFF. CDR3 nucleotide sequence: TGCGCCAGCAGTCCTCCGGGACTAAACAATGAGCAGTTCTTC.

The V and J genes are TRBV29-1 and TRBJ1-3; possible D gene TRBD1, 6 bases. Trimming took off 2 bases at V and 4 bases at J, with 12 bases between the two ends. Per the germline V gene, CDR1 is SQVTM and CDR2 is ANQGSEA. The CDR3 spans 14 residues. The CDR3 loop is CSVETDRKGNTIYF. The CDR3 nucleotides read TGCAGCGTTGAAACGGACAGAAAAGGAAACACCATATATTTT. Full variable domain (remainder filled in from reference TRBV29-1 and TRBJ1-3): SAVISQKPSRDICQRGTSLTIQCQVDSQVTMMFWYRQQPGQSLTLIATANQGSEATYESGFVIDKFPISRPNLTFSTLTVSNMSPEDSSIYLCSVETDRKGNTIYFGEGSWLTVV.